The 5 T cell receptor beta chains below all came from one sample that was sequenced in a study of cytomegalovirus exposure and HLA in healthy donors. Researchers ran the PCR with 60 Vbeta and 13 Jbeta primers. Sequencing used immunoSEQ multiplex PCR; TCRdb keeps in-frame clones, though not all of them. The sample carries just over 150,000 clones, approximately 86% recorded once. What was sequenced was PBMCs. These receptors were collected from a woman aged 18-35 years in good health and CMV-seronegative.

The chain recombines TRBV7-9 with TRBJ2-5; TRBD1 agrees at 8 bases. Germline CDR1 is SEHNR and CDR2 is FQNEAQ (reference sequence). Germline trimming cut 3 bases from V and 4 bases from J; bases unmatched to any gene: 7. The CDR3 is made up of 15 amino acids. CDR3 sequence reads: CASSLSRTGPETQYF. The CDR3 bases are TGTGCCAGCAGCTTGAGCAGGACAGGGCCAGAGACCCAGTACTTC.

The gene calls are TRBV30 and TRBJ2-3, with 7 bases aligning to TRBD2. This CDR3 contains 13 residues. From germline, CDR1 is GTSNPN and CDR2 SVGIG (reference sequence). J lost 6 bases, V lost 1 base, and 4 bases had no gene match. CDR3 region: CAWSDGLGDTQYF. The CDR3 region has the DNA TGTGCCTGGAGTGATGGACTAGGTGATACGCAGTATTTT.

The rearrangement joins TRBV7-3 to TRBJ2-3, with 8 positions matching TRBD2. This CDR3 region has 15 residues. After removal of 4 bases from V and 6 bases from J, the junction contained 9 bases not matched to a gene. Germline loops: CDR1 SGHTA, CDR2 FQGTGA. CDR3 in DNA: TGTGCCAGCAGCTCAATGAGCGGGAGTGGGGATACGCAGTATTTT. Protein product: CASSSMSGSGDTQYF.

This chain uses TRBV6-1 with TRBJ1-4; possible D gene TRBD1, 6 bases. Trimming took off 7 bases at V and 3 bases at J, with 12 bases between the two ends. CDR3 length: 14 residues. Germline CDR1 and CDR2: MNHNS and SASEGT. The CDR3 nucleotides are TGTGCCAGCAACACAGGGTTCGCTAATGAAAAACTGTTTTTT. Translation: CASNTGFANEKLFF.

CDR3 loop: CAWSVGQGEQPQHF. The CDR3 bases are TGTGCCTGGAGTGTAGGACAGGGTGAACAGCCCCAGCATTTT. The rearrangement joins TRBV30 to TRBJ1-5; TRBD1 aligns across 8 bases. The V gene's germline CDR1 is GTSNPN and CDR2 SVGIG (reference sequence). The CDR3 contains 14 residues. V dropped 0 bases and J dropped 7; count of bases not matched to a gene: 5.